Described below is a single T cell receptor beta chain sequence and its context. Donors in Cohort 3 who had recovered were those with two negative PCRs, healthcare professional clearance, or resolution of their symptoms. Sequenced by immunoSEQ multiplex PCR; TCRdb stores in-frame clones only, minus some. Of a few hundred thousand clones listed, 92% were seen once; the top ten hold about a fifth. The data are from a study of blood T cell repertoires in COVID-19. Background on the study: Nucleic acid was either cDNA or gDNA, and it came from T cells, B-cell-depleted T cells, or PBMCs.

Sequencing was done on a sample of PBMCs or T cells enriched from blood (not recorded which). The clonotype originates from a woman in her twenties or thirties who had recovered from COVID-19.

In DNA form, the CDR3 reads TGTGCCAGCAGTACAGGACAGACCTACGAGCAGTACTTC. This sequence encodes CASSTGQTYEQYF. The chain is built from TRBV28 and TRBJ2-7; D perhaps matches TRBD1 (6 bases). The length of the CDR3 is 13 residues. The germline CDR1 and CDR2 sequences are MDHEN and SYDVKM. With 5 bases removed from V and 2 bases from J, the gap between germline ends came to 10 bases.